The present T cell receptor beta chain was sequenced within a study of control samples from healthy donors and cancer patients. The CDR3 length is 15 residues. Deletions cut 4 bases from V and 0 bases from J, with 10 bases between. Germline V gene data show CDR1 as SGHNT and CDR2 as YYREEE (reference sequence). Generated by immunoSEQ multiplex PCR, the TCRdb table keeps only in-frame clones and is missing some. The table includes 400,000 to 450,000 clones, 75% to 95% detected once. The receptor comes from a man aged 35 to 55 with head and neck cancer. The sequencing input was PBMCs. V usage is TRBV5-4 and J usage is TRBJ1-4; no clear D. CDR3 sequence (DNA): TGTGCCAGCAGCGAAACACGTGCAACTAATGAAAAACTGTTTTTT. It specifies CASSETRATNEKLFF.